Here is one T cell receptor beta chain with its context. Its antigen remains unidentified. This sample is part of a study of cytomegalovirus exposure and HLA in healthy donors. About the study: About 85 million unique TCR sequences came from HLA-typed donors in an early release. Points from the study as a whole: When a later analysis compared HLA-associated TCR beta chains with equally common others, the HLA-associated chains turned out to be more clonally expanded and to have lower generation probabilities. As confirmed in vitro, three CMV-associated chains were specific for CMV antigens.

CDR1 and CDR2 from the germline V gene are SGDLS and YYNGEE. There are 15 residues in the CDR3. V lost 3 bases to trimming and J lost 4 bases; unmatched junction nucleotides: 4. Use of 60 Vbeta and 13 Jbeta primers characterized the PCR. Generated by immunoSEQ multiplex PCR, the TCRdb table keeps only in-frame clones and is missing some. The sample contains about 140,000 clones, roughly 80% of which appear only once. This chain connects TRBV9 to TRBJ2-1; 10 nucleotides agree with TRBD2. Sequenced material: PBMCs. The clonotype comes from a female donor in good health and CMV-seronegative. Here the CDR3 DNA reads TGTGCCAGCAGCGCTGGACTAGCGGAGTACAATGAGCAGTTCTTC. Protein sequence: CASSAGLAEYNEQFF. Filled out from reference TRBV9 and TRBJ2-1, the complete variable domain reads DSGVTQTPKHLITATGQRVTLRCSPRSGDLSVYWYQQSLDQGLQFLIQYYNGEERAKGNILERFSAQQFPDLHSELNLSSLELGDSALYFCASSAGLAEYNEQFFGPGTRLTVL.